The 18 T cell receptor beta chains given below trace back to one sample, sequenced in a study of regulatory T cells in long-lasting Graves disease. Time point meaning: persistent/refractory GD, antithyroid drugs over 5 years with positive TRAb. The authors made the TCR library using RNA they extracted from PBMCs. Building of the TCR beta libraries involved iRepertoire HTBI primers and Arm-PCR of CDR3 regions. TCRdb fed the multiplex PCR reads into MiXCR, producing one record per CDR3 protein. There are roughly 500,000 distinct CDR3 sequences in the sample; 20% to 25% occur only once, and roughly 6.9% lies in the top ten. The specimen comprised peripheral blood mononuclear cells (PBMCs), sampled when the disease was refractory, from a patient treated with antithyroid drugs. The receptors were gathered from a female donor with Graves disease.

This clonotype showed up many times. CDR3 loop: CASRTGGKGYTF. Written as DNA, the CDR3 is TGTGCCAGCCGAACAGGGGGGAAGGGCTACACCTTC. The chain recombines TRBV27 with TRBJ1-2; 8 bases align to TRBD1. Trimming removed 8 bases from V and 8 bases from J; junction bases left unmatched: 7. The CDR3 extends over 12 amino acids. CDR1 and CDR2 from the germline V gene are MNHEY and SMNVEV (reference sequence).

This clonotype showed up just a few times. The chain has TRBV19 and TRBJ1-5; D remains ambiguous. The germline V gene has CDR1 LNHDA and CDR2 SQIVND (reference sequence). V dropped 3 bases and J dropped 7 bases, with 19 bases sitting between them. The CDR3 runs 16 residues. CDR3 nucleotide sequence: TGTGCCAGTAGTATCTGGACCACCCCAGGAGAGCAGCCCCAGCATTTT. Translating it yields CASSIWTTPGEQPQHF. Full variable domain (remainder filled in from reference TRBV19 and TRBJ1-5): DGGITQSPKYLFRKEGQNVTLSCEQNLNHDAMYWYRQDPGQGLRLIYYSQIVNDFQKGDIAEGYSVSREKKESFPLTVTSAQKNPTAFYLCASSIWTTPGEQPQHFGDGTRLSIL.

This chain connects TRBV27 to TRBJ1-6; 9 bases map to TRBD1. The CDR3 has 15 amino acids. Germline-derived CDR1 and CDR2 are MNHEY and SMNVEV (reference sequence). Trimming at V came to 8 bases and at J to 6 bases, leaving 8 bases not matched to a gene. CDR3 nucleotide sequence: TGTGCCAGCTCACCTTGGACAGGGGTTAATTCACCCCTCCACTTT. Its translation is CASSPWTGVNSPLHF.

J is TRBJ2-7 and V is TRBV3-1; D is undetermined. The germline gives CDR1 LGHDT, CDR2 YNNKEL (reference sequence). CDR3 length: 13 amino acids. V was cut by 0 bases and J by 9 bases, with 12 bases left in between. The CDR3 spells CASSQDEPRGQYF. The CDR3 bases are TGTGCCAGCAGCCAAGATGAACCCCGCGGGCAGTACTTC.

This clonotype occurred many times. The V and J genes are TRBV27 and TRBJ1-1; D is undetermined. The CDR3 is made up of 15 amino acids. In germline, CDR1 is MNHEY, CDR2 SMNVEV (reference sequence). V lost 3 bases and J 5 bases, leaving 16 bases between the germline ends. The CDR3 DNA reads as TGTGCCAGCAGTTTTTTGGGCGGGGTAGGAACTGAAGCTTTCTTT. It specifies CASSFLGGVGTEAFF.

This clonotype was observed many times. The gene calls are TRBV28 and TRBJ1-2; 7 nucleotides agree with TRBD1. V was pared by 7 bases and J by 2 bases, with 4 bases of the junction left unmatched. Germline assignment: CDR1 MDHEN and CDR2 SYDVKM. There are 13 residues in the CDR3. The chain's CDR3 is CASKTGQNYGYTF. The CDR3 bases are TGTGCCAGCAAGACGGGACAGAACTATGGCTACACCTTC.

This clonotype was found many times. The chain couples TRBV7-3 to TRBJ2-2; 9 bases are shared with TRBD2. Per germline, CDR1 SGHTA and CDR2 FQGTGA. V shed 5 bases and J 3 bases; nucleotides not matched to a gene: 4. This CDR3 is 15 amino acids long. The CDR3 DNA reads TGTGCCAGCAGCGCAGGCGGGGGGGACACCGGGGAGCTGTTTTTT. It specifies CASSAGGGDTGELFF.

This clonotype was seen repeatedly, ten times or more. In DNA, the CDR3 is TGTGCCATCTCGACAGGGGATAGCAATCAGCCCCAGCATTTT. Translating gives CAISTGDSNQPQHF. V gene TRBV12-3 or TRBV12-4 combines with J gene TRBJ1-5, with 8 bases aligning to TRBD1. The CDR3 has 14 residues. J was trimmed by 0 bases and V by 10 bases; bases with no gene match: 5.

The table lists this clonotype with many counts. CDR3 region: CSARDYRMTYEQYF. The CDR3 DNA reads as TGCAGTGCTAGAGATTACAGGATGACCTACGAGCAGTACTTC. The chain couples TRBV20-1 to TRBJ2-7, with D possibly being TRBD1 (5 bases). CDR3 length: 14 amino acids. V gave up 0 bases and J gave up 2 bases, with 11 bases separating them. Germline V CDR1 and CDR2: DFQATT, SNEGSKA (reference sequence).

In its sample, this clonotype was seen many times. The rearrangement links TRBV28 to TRBJ1-1; D ambiguous. Germline assignment: CDR1 MDHEN and CDR2 SYDVKM. The CDR3 has 15 residues. V dropped 6 bases and J dropped 0 bases, with 14 bases sitting between them. The CDR3 region is CASSLRSNMNTEAFF. CDR3 coding DNA: TGTGCCAGCAGCCTGAGGAGCAACATGAACACTGAAGCTTTCTTT.

J is TRBJ1-1 and V is TRBV18, with D hard to call. Germline CDR1 is KGHSH and CDR2 is LQKENI. V was trimmed by 5 bases and J by 3 bases, leaving 16 bases between them. This CDR3 has 15 amino acids. CDR3 in DNA: TGTGCCAGCTCAACCCGGACGGTCTCTGACACTGAAGCTTTCTTT. Translation gives CASSTRTVSDTEAFF. The full variable domain, in which reference TRBV18 and TRBJ1-1 provide the parts outside the CDR3, is NAGVMQNPRHLVRRRGQEARLRCSPMKGHSHVYWYRQLPEEGLKFMVYLQKENIIDESGMPKERFSAEFPKEGPSILRIQQVVRGDSAAYFCASSTRTVSDTEAFFGQGTRLTVV.

This clonotype was observed many times. This chain uses TRBV20-1 with TRBJ1-1; the D is unclear. With 7 bases removed from V and 1 base from J, the gap between germline ends came to 10 bases. CDR3 length: 12 amino acids. Germline CDR1 and CDR2: DFQATT and SNEGSKA (reference sequence). The CDR3 region is CSVPLWNTEAFF. The CDR3 nucleotides read TGCAGTGTCCCCCTTTGGAACACTGAAGCTTTCTTT.

This clonotype appeared a few times. V gene TRBV30 combines with J gene TRBJ2-5, with D uncertain. Germline values: CDR1 GTSNPN, CDR2 SVGIG (reference sequence). The length of the CDR3 is 14 residues. Trimming pared 3 bases from V and 5 bases from J, leaving 16 bases between. The CDR3 DNA is TGTGCCTGGAGCTCCCGAGGCTCACCGGAGACCCAGTACTTC. Amino acid sequence: CAWSSRGSPETQYF. Drawing the rest from reference TRBV30 and TRBJ2-5, the complete variable domain is SQTIHQWPATLVQPVGSPLSLECTVEGTSNPNLYWYRQAAGRGLQLLFYSVGIGQISSEVPQNLSASRPQDRQFILSSKKLLLSDSGFYLCAWSSRGSPETQYFGPGTRLLVL.

There are many counts of this clonotype. Here the CDR3 DNA reads TGTGCCAGCAGTGTCCAAGGACCTTCATACGAGCAGTACTTC. It translates to CASSVQGPSYEQYF. The V and J genes are TRBV2 and TRBJ2-7, with D unclear. The CDR3 is made up of 14 amino acids. In germline, CDR1 is SNHLY, CDR2 FYNNEI. The V and J ends lost 4 bases and 4 bases respectively, with 14 bases between them.

The table lists this clonotype with many counts. The chain combines TRBV6-2 or TRBV6-3 with TRBJ2-7; 12 bases are a match to TRBD1. The CDR3 runs to 15 residues. Germline CDR1 and CDR2: MNHEY and SVGEGT. Trimming removed 4 bases from V and 6 bases from J; junction bases left unmatched: 7. CDR3 bases: TGTGCCAGCAGTTTTACCTCGGGACAGGGGGCCGAGCAGTACTTC. Its protein is CASSFTSGQGAEQYF.

This clonotype occurred many times. V gene TRBV12-3 or TRBV12-4 combines with J gene TRBJ2-5; 8 bases agree with TRBD2. After removal of 3 bases from V and 5 bases from J, the junction contained 14 bases not matched to a gene. The CDR3 consists of 17 residues. The chain's CDR3 is CASSLGADRGGRETQYF. The CDR3 region has the DNA TGTGCCAGCAGTTTGGGGGCCGACCGGGGGGGCCGGGAGACCCAGTACTTC.

This clonotype was seen ten or more times. The chain combines TRBV27 with TRBJ1-6; D not resolved. With 0 bases removed from V and 6 bases from J, the gap between germline ends came to 9 bases. CDR3 length: 15 residues. Germline V gene data show CDR1 as MNHEY and CDR2 as SMNVEV (reference sequence). CDR3 region: CASSLSDGLNSPLHF. CDR3 in DNA: TGTGCCAGCAGTTTATCGGACGGACTTAATTCACCCCTCCACTTT.

This clonotype came up many times. The chain uses TRBV11-2 and TRBJ1-1, with D uncertain. Germline V gene lookup returns CDR1 SGHAT and CDR2 FQNNGV. The CDR3 length is 15 residues. Trimming cost V 1 base and J 4 bases, with 13 bases left between them. Here the CDR3 reads CASSLAFGRGTEAFF. The CDR3 DNA reads TGTGCCAGCAGCTTAGCCTTCGGGCGAGGCACTGAAGCTTTCTTT.